Listed below are T cell receptor beta chains from one sample, sequenced in a study of shared clonotypes between healthy human individuals. Libraries were prepared by immunoSEQ multiplex PCR; TCRdb keeps only in-frame clonotypes and omits some of them. The sample lists 2 million to 2.5 million clones; around 95% were seen once. The sequenced material came from naive CD4+ T cells sorted from blood. The source is a man aged 18 to 35 in good health. Each CDR3 is given with its conserved first and last residue. The D gene is left open where the match is weak. Only some rows state a clone size, as once, few, many or a class for expanded clones.

d_call j_call cdr3_length v_call clone_size cdr3_aa cdr3_nt
TRBD1 TRBJ1-2 13 TRBV7-8 - CASSRDSLYGYTF TGTGCCAGCAGCCGGGACAGCCTTTATGGCTACACCTTC
- TRBJ1-5 15 TRBV28 - CASSSRWAYNQPQHF TGTGCCAGCAGTTCCAGGTGGGCCTACAATCAGCCCCAGCATTTT
- TRBJ1-4 13 TRBV5-1 - CASRAPVNEKLFF TGCGCCAGTCGGGCCCCGGTGAATGAAAAACTGTTTTTT
TRBD1 TRBJ1-2 13 TRBV6-6 - CASSSQGNYGYTF TGTGCCAGCAGCTCACAGGGGAACTATGGCTACACCTTC
- TRBJ2-3 13 TRBV5-1 - CASSGDYTDTQYF TGCGCCAGCAGCGGCGATTACACAGATACGCAGTATTTT
- TRBJ2-5 16 TRBV21-1 - CVSSKEGTGGEETQYF TGTGTCAGCAGCAAGGAGGGGACAGGGGGCGAGGAGACCCAGTACTTC
- TRBJ1-4 16 TRBV6-5 - CASSSGTRKSNEKLFF TGTGCCAGCAGTTCCGGGACACGGAAGTCTAATGAAAAACTGTTTTTT
TRBD2 TRBJ2-3 16 TRBV7-3 - CASSLNQAGGPDTQYF TGTGCCAGCAGCTTAAATCAGGCGGGGGGTCCAGATACGCAGTATTTT
TRBD1 TRBJ2-7 15 TRBV6-5 - CASSYSGQGVYEQYF TGTGCCAGCAGTTACTCTGGTCAGGGGGTCTACGAGCAGTACTTC
- TRBJ2-2 14 TRBV10-3 once CANAQGFDTGELFF TGTGCCAACGCACAGGGTTTTGACACCGGGGAGCTGTTTTTT
TRBD1 TRBJ2-1 14 TRBV5-8 - CASSLDQGVDEQFF TGTGCCAGCAGCTTGGATCAGGGGGTCGATGAGCAGTTCTTC
- TRBJ1-5 15 TRBV15 - CATSRDLTGGQPQHF TGTGCCACCAGCAGAGATTTGACCGGGGGTCAGCCCCAGCATTTT
- TRBJ2-3 16 TRBV7-3 once CASSPGNPGPSDTQYF TGTGCCAGCAGTCCCGGCAACCCGGGGCCGTCGGATACGCAGTATTTT
- TRBJ1-2 14 TRBV7-2 once CASSPGRGRYGYTF TGTGCCAGCAGCCCCGGGAGGGGTCGGTATGGCTACACCTTC
- TRBJ2-2 14 TRBV7-3 - CASSFRGNAGELFF TGTGCCAGCAGCTTCCGGGGAAACGCCGGGGAGCTGTTTTTT
- TRBJ2-3 14 TRBV6-6 - CASSTGTSRDTQYF TGTGCCAGCAGCACCGGGACGAGCAGGGATACGCAGTATTTT
- TRBJ2-7 12 TRBV7-6 - CASSLARNEQYF TGTGCCAGCAGCTTAGCTCGGAACGAGCAGTACTTC
- TRBJ1-4 13 TRBV6-1 - CASIGGSNEKLFF TGTGCCAGCATCGGTGGTTCCAATGAAAAACTGTTTTTT
TRBD1 TRBJ1-2 14 TRBV27 - CASSPRQGLHGYTF TGTGCCAGCAGTCCACGACAGGGGTTACATGGCTACACCTTC
- TRBJ2-5 16 TRBV18 - CASSPSAGYNSETQYF TGTGCCAGCTCACCAAGCGCAGGATACAATTCGGAGACCCAGTACTTC
TRBD1 TRBJ1-1 13 TRBV7-2 - CASSSDRVTEAFF TGTGCCAGCAGCTCAGACAGGGTTACTGAAGCTTTCTTT
TRBD1 TRBJ2-1 14 TRBV27 - CASSHRGFNDEQFF TGTGCCAGCTCCCACAGGGGTTTTAACGATGAGCAGTTCTTC
- TRBJ2-5 13 TRBV11-2 - CASSLGSAETQYF TGTGCCAGCAGCTTAGGGTCGGCGGAGACCCAGTACTTC
- TRBJ1-4 14 TRBV5-4 few CASSLRGPNEKLFF TGTGCCAGCAGCTTGCGAGGGCCAAATGAAAAACTGTTTTTT
- TRBJ1-1 14 TRBV29-1 - CSVLRGSSNTEAFF TGCAGCGTTCTCAGGGGTTCTTCGAACACTGAAGCTTTCTTT
TRBD1 TRBJ2-5 14 TRBV7-9 - CASVDQGAQETQYF TGTGCCAGCGTAGATCAGGGGGCGCAAGAGACCCAGTACTTC
TRBD1 TRBJ2-1 18 TRBV18 - CASSPPGSGQGPYNEQFF TGTGCCAGCTCACCGCCAGGGTCGGGACAGGGCCCCTACAATGAGCAGTTCTTC
- TRBJ1-5 14 TRBV2 - CASSDLLSNQPQHF TGTGCCAGCAGTGATTTGCTTAGCAATCAGCCCCAGCATTTT
TRBD1 TRBJ2-7 16 TRBV23-1 - CASSPYPRQGRYEQYF TGCGCCAGCAGTCCCTATCCCCGACAGGGGAGGTACGAGCAGTACTTC
- TRBJ2-7 12 TRBV28 - CASSLRGGEQYF TGTGCCAGCAGCCTAAGGGGCGGGGAGCAGTACTTC